This T cell receptor beta chain derives from a study of regulatory T cells in long-lasting Graves disease. This clonotype has a count of ten or more. Arm-PCR of CDR3 regions and iRepertoire HTBI primers were the basis on which TCR beta libraries were built. TCRdb reprocessed the multiplex PCR reads via MiXCR and lists one record per CDR3 protein. Of 350,000 to 500,000 distinct CDR3 sequences in the sample, about 15% were seen once. The time point denotes: newly diagnosed GD, antithyroid drugs for less than 3 months. Extracted RNA from PBMCs served as the source of the TCR library. Trimming took 3 bases from V and 5 from J; bases not matched to a gene: 7. The CDR3 consists of 14 residues. CDR1 and CDR2 from the germline V gene are SGDLS and YYNGEE. These data also formed part of another study, on T cells in Graves' hyperthyroidism and ophthalmopathy. This second report adds: Diagnosis relied on clinical symptoms, serum thyroxine and TRAb, thyroid ultrasound and orbital computed tomography. Model output signaled ophthalmopathy a median around 6.9 months ahead of onset.

This sequence originates from a woman aged 50 to 65 with Graves disease. J is TRBJ1-2 and V is TRBV9; TRBD1 agrees at 7 bases. The specimen was peripheral blood mononuclear cells (PBMCs), collected at new diagnosis, from a patient treated with antithyroid drugs. CDR3 amino acids: CASSARTGPYGYTF. In DNA form, the CDR3 reads TGTGCCAGCAGCGCGAGGACAGGCCCGTATGGCTACACCTTC.